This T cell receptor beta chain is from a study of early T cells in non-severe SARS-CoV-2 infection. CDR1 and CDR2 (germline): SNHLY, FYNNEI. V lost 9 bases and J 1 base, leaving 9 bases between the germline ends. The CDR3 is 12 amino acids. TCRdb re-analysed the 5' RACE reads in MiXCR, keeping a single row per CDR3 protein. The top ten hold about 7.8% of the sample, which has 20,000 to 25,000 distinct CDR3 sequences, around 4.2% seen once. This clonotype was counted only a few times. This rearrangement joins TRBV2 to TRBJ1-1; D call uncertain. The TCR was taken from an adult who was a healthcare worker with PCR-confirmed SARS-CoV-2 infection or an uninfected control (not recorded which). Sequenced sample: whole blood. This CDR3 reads CARSLANTEAFF. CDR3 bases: TGTGCCAGAAGTTTGGCGAACACTGAAGCTTTCTTT.